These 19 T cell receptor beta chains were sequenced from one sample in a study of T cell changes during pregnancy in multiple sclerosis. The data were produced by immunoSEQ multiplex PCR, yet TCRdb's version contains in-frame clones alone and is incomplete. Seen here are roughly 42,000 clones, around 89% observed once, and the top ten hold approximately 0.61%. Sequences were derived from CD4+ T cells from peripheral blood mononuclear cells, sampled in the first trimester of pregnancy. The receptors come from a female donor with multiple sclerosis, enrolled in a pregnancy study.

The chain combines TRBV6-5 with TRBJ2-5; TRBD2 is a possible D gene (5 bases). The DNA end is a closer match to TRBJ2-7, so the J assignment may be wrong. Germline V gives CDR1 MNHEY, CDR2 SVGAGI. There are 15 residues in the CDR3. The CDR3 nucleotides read TGTGCCAGCAGTTACGGCACTAGTAGAACGTACGAGCAGTACTTC. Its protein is CASSYGTSRTYEQYF.

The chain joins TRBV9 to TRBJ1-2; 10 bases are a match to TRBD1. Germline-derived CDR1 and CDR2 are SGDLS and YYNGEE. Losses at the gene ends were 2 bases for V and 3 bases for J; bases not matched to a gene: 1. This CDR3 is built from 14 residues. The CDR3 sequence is CASSVGTGDYGYTF. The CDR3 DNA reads TGTGCCAGCAGCGTTGGGACAGGGGACTATGGCTACACCTTC.

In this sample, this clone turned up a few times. CDR3 sequence (DNA): TGTGCCAGTAGTATAGGACAGATAACCTATGGCTACACCTTC. It codes for CASSIGQITYGYTF. V usage is TRBV19 and J usage is TRBJ1-2, with a possible D match to TRBD1 (5 bases). The CDR3 is 14 residues long. Germline assignment: CDR1 LNHDA and CDR2 SQIVND (reference sequence). V lost 1 base, J lost 4 bases, and 10 bases lay in between.

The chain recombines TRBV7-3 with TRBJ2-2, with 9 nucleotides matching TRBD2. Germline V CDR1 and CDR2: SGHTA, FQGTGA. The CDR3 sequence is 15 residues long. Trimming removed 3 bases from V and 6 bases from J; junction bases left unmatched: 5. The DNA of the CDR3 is TGTGCCAGCAGCTTGGTAGCGGGAGTTTCCGGGGAGCTGTTTTTT. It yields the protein CASSLVAGVSGELFF.

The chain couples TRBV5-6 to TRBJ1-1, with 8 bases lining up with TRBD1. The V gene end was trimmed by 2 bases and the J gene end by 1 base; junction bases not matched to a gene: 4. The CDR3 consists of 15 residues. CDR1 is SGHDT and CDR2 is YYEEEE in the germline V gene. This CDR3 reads CASSFPTGENTEAFF. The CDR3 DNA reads TGTGCCAGCAGCTTCCCGACAGGGGAGAACACTGAAGCTTTCTTT.

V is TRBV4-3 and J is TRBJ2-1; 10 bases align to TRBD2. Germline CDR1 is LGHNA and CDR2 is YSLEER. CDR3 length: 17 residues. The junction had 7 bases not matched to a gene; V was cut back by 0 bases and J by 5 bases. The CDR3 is CASSQEMWTSGNNEQFF. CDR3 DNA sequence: TGCGCCAGCAGCCAAGAGATGTGGACTAGCGGAAACAATGAGCAGTTCTTC.

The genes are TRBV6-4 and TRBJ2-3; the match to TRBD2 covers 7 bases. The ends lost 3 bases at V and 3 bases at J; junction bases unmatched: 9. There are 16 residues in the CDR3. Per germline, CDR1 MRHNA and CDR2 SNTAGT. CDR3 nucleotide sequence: TGTGCCAGCAGTGAAGAGTGGGGCGGGAGAACAGATACGCAGTATTTT. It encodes CASSEEWGGRTDTQYF.

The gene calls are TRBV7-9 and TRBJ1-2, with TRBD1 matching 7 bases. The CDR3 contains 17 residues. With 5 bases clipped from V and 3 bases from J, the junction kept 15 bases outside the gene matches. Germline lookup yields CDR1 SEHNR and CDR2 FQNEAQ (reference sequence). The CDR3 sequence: CASSAWVTGSGDYGYTF. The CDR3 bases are TGTGCCAGCAGCGCCTGGGTGACAGGGTCGGGGGACTATGGCTACACCTTC.

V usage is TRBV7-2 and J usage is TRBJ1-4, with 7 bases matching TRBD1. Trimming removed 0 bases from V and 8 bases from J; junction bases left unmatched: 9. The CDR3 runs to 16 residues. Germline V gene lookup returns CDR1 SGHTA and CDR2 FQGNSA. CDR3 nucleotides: TGTGCCAGCAGCTTAGCAGGGGGCGGGTCTAGCGAAAAACTGTTTTTT. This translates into CASSLAGGGSSEKLFF. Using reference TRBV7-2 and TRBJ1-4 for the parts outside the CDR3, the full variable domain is GAGVSQSPSNKVTEKGKDVELRCDPISGHTALYWYRQSLGQGLEFLIYFQGNSAPDKSGLPSDRFSAERTGGSVSTLTIQRTQQEDSAVYLCASSLAGGGSSEKLFFGSGTQLSVL.

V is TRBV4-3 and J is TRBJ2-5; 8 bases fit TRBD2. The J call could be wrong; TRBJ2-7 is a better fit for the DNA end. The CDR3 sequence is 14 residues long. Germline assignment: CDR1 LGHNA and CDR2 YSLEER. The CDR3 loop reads CASSPGTSSYEQYF. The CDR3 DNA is TGCGCCAGCAGCCCCGGGACTAGCTCCTACGAGCAGTACTTC.

CDR3 DNA: TGTGCCAGCAGCTCGTTACTAGAGGGTGAGCAGTTCTTC. It is translated as CASSSLLEGEQFF. The chain has TRBV7-9 and TRBJ2-1; possibly TRBD2 for D (5 bases). Germline CDR1 reads SEHNR; CDR2 reads FQNEAQ (reference sequence). Trimming took 4 bases from V and 9 from J, leaving 13 bases between them. The CDR3 contains 13 residues.

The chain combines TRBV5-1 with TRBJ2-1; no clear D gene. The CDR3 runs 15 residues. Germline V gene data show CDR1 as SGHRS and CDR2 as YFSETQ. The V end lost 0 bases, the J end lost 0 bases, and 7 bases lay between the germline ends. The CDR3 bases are TGCGCCAGCAGCTTGGGCGGCTACTCCTACAATGAGCAGTTCTTC. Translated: CASSLGGYSYNEQFF.

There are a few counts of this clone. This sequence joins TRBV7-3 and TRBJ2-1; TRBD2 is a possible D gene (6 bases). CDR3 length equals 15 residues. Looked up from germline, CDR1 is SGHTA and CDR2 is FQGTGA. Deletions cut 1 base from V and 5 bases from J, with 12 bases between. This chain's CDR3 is CASSLISGLDNEQFF. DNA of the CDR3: TGTGCCAGCAGCTTAATTTCGGGACTCGACAATGAGCAGTTCTTC. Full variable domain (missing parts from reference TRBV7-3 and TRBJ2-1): GAGVSQTPSNKVTEKGKYVELRCDPISGHTALYWYRQSLGQGPEFLIYFQGTGAADDSGLPNDRFFAVRPEGSVSTLKIQRTERGDSAVYLCASSLISGLDNEQFFGPGTRLTVL.

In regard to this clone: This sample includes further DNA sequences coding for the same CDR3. This CDR3 is CASSYSRTGGGYGYTF. CDR3 nucleotide sequence: TGTGCCAGCAGTTACAGTCGGACAGGGGGCGGCTATGGCTACACCTTC. This chain connects TRBV6-5 to TRBJ1-2; 11 nucleotides match TRBD1. The V segment lost 2 bases and the J segment 4 bases; nucleotides outside the gene matches: 6. CDR1 is MNHEY and CDR2 is SVGAGI in the germline V gene. This CDR3 has 16 amino acids.

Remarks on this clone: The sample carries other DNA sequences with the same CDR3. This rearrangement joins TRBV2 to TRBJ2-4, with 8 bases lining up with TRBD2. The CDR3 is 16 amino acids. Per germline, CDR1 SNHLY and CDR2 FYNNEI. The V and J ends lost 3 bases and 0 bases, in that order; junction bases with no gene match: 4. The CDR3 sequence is CASSEGLAGAKNIQYF. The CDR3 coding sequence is TGTGCCAGCAGTGAGGGCCTAGCGGGAGCCAAAAACATTCAGTACTTC.

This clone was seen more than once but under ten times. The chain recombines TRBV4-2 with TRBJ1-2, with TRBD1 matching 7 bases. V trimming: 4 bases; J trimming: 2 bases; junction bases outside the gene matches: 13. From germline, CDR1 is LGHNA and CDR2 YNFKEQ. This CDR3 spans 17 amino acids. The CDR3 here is CASSLRGDSPNNYGYTF. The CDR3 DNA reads TGTGCCAGCAGCCTCAGGGGGGACAGCCCCAACAACTATGGCTACACCTTC.

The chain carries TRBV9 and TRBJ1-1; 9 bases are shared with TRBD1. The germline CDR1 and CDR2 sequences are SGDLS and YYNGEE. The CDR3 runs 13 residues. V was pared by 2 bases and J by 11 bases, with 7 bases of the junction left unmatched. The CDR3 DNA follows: TGTGCCAGCAGCGTCTCGGGACAGGGAGCTGCTTTCTTT. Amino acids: CASSVSGQGAAFF.

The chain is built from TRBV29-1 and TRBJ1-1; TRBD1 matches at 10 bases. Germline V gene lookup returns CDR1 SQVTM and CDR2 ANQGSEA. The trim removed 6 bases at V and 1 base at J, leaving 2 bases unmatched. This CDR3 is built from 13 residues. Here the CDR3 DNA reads TGCAGCGTGGGGACAGGGGAGAACACTGAAGCTTTCTTT. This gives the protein CSVGTGENTEAFF.

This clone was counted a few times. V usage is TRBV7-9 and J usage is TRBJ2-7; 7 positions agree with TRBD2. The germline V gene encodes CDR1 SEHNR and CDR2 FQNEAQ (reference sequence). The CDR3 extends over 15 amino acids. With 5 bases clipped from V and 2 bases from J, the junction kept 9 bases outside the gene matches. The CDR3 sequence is CASSHISGRPYEQYF. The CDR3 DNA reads TGTGCCAGCAGCCACATTAGCGGGCGACCCTACGAGCAGTACTTC.